These 4 T cell receptor beta chains were all obtained from the same sample, sequenced in a study of siplizumab effects on memory and regulatory T cells (dated by TCRdb to the late 2010s). Library method: the immunoSEQ multiplex PCR assay. As stored in TCRdb, this immuneACCESS dataset retains in-frame rearrangements with V and J assigned. A fraction of the clones does not appear; measured against another copy, unresolved V genes explain less than half of the discrepancy, and the remainder lacks a known reason. The sample yields 75,000 to 100,000 clones; about 93% were counted once. The ten largest make up 1% to 1.5% of the sample. Sequenced: non-Treg CD4+ T cells sorted from blood. The label giving this sample's cell subset or site can be read as: FACS-sorted unstimulated CD4+ non-regulatory T cells. The source of these receptors is a human donor in good health.

V is TRBV6-5 and J is TRBJ2-1, with 7 bases aligning to TRBD1. Germline V gene data show CDR1 as MNHEY and CDR2 as SVGAGI. V lost 6 bases and J lost 8; bases outside the gene matches: 7. The length of the CDR3 is 13 residues. CDR3 DNA: TGTGCCAGCAGAGAGGACAGGAGGTATGAGCAGTTCTTC. Translating gives CASREDRRYEQFF.

This clone was detected once. This rearrangement joins TRBV29-1 to TRBJ2-2; D is possibly TRBD1 (6 bases). This CDR3 contains 12 residues. V was shortened by 4 bases and J by 8 bases, with 11 bases between the two germline ends. CDR1 and CDR2 (germline): SQVTM, ANQGSEA. The CDR3 DNA reads as TGCAGCGTTGTACAGGGCCCGGGGGAGCTGTTTTTT. The encoded protein is CSVVQGPGELFF.

The genes are TRBV29-1 and TRBJ2-7, with TRBD1 identical over 9 bases. CDR1 SQVTM and CDR2 ANQGSEA come from the germline V gene. The V segment lost 6 bases and the J segment 3 bases; nucleotides outside the gene matches: 6. CDR3 length: 13 amino acids. The CDR3 DNA reads as TGCAGCGTAGGACAGGGGCAAATCTACGAGCAGTACTTC. It encodes CSVGQGQIYEQYF.

This chain connects TRBV4-1 to TRBJ2-7, with D tentatively TRBD2 (6 bases). From germline, CDR1 is MGHRA and CDR2 YSYEKL. CDR3 size: 14 residues. V was pared by 4 bases and J by 6 bases, with 16 bases between. The chain's CDR3 is CASSPPRGGAEQYF. CDR3 DNA sequence: TGCGCCAGCAGCCCTCCGAGGGGAGGCGCCGAGCAGTACTTC.